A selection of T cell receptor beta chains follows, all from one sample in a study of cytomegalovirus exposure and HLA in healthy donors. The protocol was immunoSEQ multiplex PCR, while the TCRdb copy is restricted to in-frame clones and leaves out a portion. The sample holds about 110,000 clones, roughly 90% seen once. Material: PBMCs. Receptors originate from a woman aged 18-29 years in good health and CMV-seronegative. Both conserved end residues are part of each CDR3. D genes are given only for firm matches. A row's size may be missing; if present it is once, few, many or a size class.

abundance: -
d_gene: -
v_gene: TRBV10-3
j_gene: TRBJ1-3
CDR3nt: TGTGCCATCAGTCAAAACCCAGGGTCTGGAAACACCATATATTTT
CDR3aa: CAISQNPGSGNTIYF

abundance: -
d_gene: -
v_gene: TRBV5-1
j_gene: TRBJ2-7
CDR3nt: TGCGCCAGCCGACCGGGACTGGGCTCCTACGAGCAGTACTTC
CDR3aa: CASRPGLGSYEQYF

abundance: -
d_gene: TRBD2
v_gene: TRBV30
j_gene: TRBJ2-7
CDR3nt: TGTGCCTGGAGTGTTACTAGCGGGGGTTACGAGCAGTACTTC
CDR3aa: CAWSVTSGGYEQYF

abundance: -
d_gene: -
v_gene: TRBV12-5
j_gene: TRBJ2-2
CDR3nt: TGTGCTAGTGGCCCTGCTGAGACCGGGGAGCTGTTTTTT
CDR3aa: CASGPAETGELFF

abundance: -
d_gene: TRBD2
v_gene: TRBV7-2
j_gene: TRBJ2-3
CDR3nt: TGTGCCAGCAGCTGGGGACTAGCGGACACAGATACGCAGTATTTT
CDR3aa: CASSWGLADTDTQYF

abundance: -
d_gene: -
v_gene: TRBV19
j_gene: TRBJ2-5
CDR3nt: TGTGCCAGTAGGTCGGGGACTGCTCAAGAGACCCAGTACTTC
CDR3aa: CASRSGTAQETQYF

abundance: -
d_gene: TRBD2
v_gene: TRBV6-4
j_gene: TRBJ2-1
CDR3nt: TGTGCCAGCAGTGCTAGCGGGTTATACAATGAGCAGTTCTTC
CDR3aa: CASSASGLYNEQFF

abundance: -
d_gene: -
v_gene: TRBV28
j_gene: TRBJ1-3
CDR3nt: TGTGCCAGCAGGCGTCGGACAGTGCTGGAAAGGACCATATATTTT
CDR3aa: CASRRRTVLERTIYF

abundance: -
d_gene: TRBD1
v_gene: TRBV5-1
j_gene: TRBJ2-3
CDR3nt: TGCGCCAGCAGCCAGGGGGATCCCGGCACAGATACGCAGTATTTT
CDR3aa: CASSQGDPGTDTQYF

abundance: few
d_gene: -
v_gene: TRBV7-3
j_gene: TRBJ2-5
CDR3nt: TGTGCCAGCAGCTTATCAGGGGTAGGGGAGACCCAGTACTTC
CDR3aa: CASSLSGVGETQYF

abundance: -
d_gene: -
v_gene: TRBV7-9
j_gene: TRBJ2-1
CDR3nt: TGTGCCAGCAGCTCACTACAGGGCTATGAGCAGTTCTTC
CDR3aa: CASSSLQGYEQFF

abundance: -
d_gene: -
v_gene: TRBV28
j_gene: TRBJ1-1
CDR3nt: TGTGCCAGCAGTTTACGCAGGGAGGTAGCTTTCTTT
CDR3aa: CASSLRREVAFF

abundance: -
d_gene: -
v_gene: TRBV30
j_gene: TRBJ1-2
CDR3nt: TGTGCCTGGACCACCACACCTTATGGCTACACCTTC
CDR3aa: CAWTTTPYGYTF

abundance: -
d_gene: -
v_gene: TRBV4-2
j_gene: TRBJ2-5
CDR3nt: TGTGCCAGCAGCCAAGATAAAACCCCTAAAGAGACCCAGTACTTC
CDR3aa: CASSQDKTPKETQYF

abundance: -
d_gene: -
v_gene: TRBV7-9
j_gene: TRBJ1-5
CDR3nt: TGTGCCAGCAGCTTAGAAGGGGATTATCAGCCCCAGCATTTT
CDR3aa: CASSLEGDYQPQHF

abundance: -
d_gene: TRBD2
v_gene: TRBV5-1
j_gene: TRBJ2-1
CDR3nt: TGCGCCAGCAGCTCCCCCAGGACTAGCGGGAGTAGTTCCTACAATGAGCAGTTCTTC
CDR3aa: CASSSPRTSGSSSYNEQFF

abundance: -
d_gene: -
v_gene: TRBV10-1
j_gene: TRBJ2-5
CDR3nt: TGCGCCAGCAGTGATACAGAGACCTGGGAGACCCAGTACTTC
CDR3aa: CASSDTETWETQYF

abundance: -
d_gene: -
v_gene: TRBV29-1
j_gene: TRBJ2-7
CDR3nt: TGCAGCGTTGCCCCGAGCTCCTACGAGCAGTACTTC
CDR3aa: CSVAPSSYEQYF

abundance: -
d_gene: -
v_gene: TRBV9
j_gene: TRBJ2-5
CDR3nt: TGTGCCAGCACCCGAGGGGGGGCCCAAGAGACCCAGTACTTC
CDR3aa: CASTRGGAQETQYF

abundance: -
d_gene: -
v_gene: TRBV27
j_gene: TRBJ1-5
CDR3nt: TGTGCCAGCAGTTCCGGAGATAGCAATCAGCCCCAGCATTTT
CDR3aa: CASSSGDSNQPQHF

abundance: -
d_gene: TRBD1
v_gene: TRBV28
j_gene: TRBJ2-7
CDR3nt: TGTGCCAGCAGCCCGTGGGGACAGGGGAGCCACGAGCAGTACTTC
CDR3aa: CASSPWGQGSHEQYF

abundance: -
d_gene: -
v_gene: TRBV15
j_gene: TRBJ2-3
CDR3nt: TGTGCCACCAACCAGGCGAACACAGATACGCAGTATTTT
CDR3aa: CATNQANTDTQYF

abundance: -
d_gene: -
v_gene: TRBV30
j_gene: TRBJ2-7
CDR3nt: TGTGCCTGGAGTGTGGACAGTCGATACGAGCAGTACTTC
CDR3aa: CAWSVDSRYEQYF

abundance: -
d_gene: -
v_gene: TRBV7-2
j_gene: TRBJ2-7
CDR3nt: TGTGCCAGCAGCTTAGTCCGGGACACCTCCTACGAGCAGTACTTC
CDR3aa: CASSLVRDTSYEQYF

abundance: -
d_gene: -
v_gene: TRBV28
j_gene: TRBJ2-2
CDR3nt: TGTGCCAGCAGCCGGAGCGGAGGGGACACCGGGGAGCTGTTTTTT
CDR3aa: CASSRSGGDTGELFF

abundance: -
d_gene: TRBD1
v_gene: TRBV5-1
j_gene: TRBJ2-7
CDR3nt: TGCGCCAGCAGCTTGGGGGGACAGGGGACCCCCTACGAGCAGTACTTC
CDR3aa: CASSLGGQGTPYEQYF

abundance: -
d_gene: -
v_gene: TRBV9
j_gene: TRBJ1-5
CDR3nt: TGTGCCAGCAGCTCAACCGGGTCTAGTCATCAGCCCCAGCATTTT
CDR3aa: CASSSTGSSHQPQHF

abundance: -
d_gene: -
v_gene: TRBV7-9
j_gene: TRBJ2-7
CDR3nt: TGTGCCAGCAGCTTACCCCCCGAGGTCGAACCCTCCTACGAGCAGTACTTC
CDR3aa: CASSLPPEVEPSYEQYF

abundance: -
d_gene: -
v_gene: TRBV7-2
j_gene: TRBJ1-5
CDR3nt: TGTGCCAGCAGCTTAAGAGGCAATCAGCCCCAGCATTTT
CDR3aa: CASSLRGNQPQHF

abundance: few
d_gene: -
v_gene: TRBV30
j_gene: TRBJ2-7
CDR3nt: TGTGCCTGGAGTGGGGGAGGATGGGAGGATTCCTACGAGCAGTACTTC
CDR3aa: CAWSGGGWEDSYEQYF

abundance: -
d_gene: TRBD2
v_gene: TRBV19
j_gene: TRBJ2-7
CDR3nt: TGTGCCAGTAGACCCATAGCGGGAGGGCCACACGAGCAGTACTTC
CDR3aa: CASRPIAGGPHEQYF

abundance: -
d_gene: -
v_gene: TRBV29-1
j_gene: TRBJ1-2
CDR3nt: TGCAGCGTTGACCATAGGGGGGGCCTTATTAACTATGGCTACACCTTC
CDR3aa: CSVDHRGGLINYGYTF

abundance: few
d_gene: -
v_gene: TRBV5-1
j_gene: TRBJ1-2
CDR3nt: TGCGCCAGCAGCTTGGACACCCCTAACTATGGCTACACCTTC
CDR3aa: CASSLDTPNYGYTF

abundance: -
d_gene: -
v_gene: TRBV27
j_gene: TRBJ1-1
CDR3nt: TGTGCCAGCAGTTTATCGACGGGGGTCGGGACTGAAGCTTTCTTT
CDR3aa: CASSLSTGVGTEAFF

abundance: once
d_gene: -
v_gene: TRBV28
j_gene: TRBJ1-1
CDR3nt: TGTGCCAGCAGTACGACAGGGAACACTGAAGCTTTCTTT
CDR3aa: CASSTTGNTEAFF

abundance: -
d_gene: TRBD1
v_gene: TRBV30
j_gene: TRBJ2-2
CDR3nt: TGTGCCTGGAGCCGGGACAGGGCCACCGGGGAGCTGTTTTTT
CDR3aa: CAWSRDRATGELFF

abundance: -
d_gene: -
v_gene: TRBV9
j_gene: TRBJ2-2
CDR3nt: TGTGCCAGCAATGGAGGGGCCACGACCGGGGAGCTGTTTTTT
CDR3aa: CASNGGATTGELFF

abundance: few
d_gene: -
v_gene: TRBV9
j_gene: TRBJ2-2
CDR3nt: TGTGCCAGCAGCGCCCAGGGGAGGGCCGACACCGGGGAGCTGTTTTTT
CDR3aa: CASSAQGRADTGELFF

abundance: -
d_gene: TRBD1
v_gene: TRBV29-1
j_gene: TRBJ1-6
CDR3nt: TGCAGCGTGTTGGGACAGGGGAACCATTCACCCCTCCACTTT
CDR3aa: CSVLGQGNHSPLHF

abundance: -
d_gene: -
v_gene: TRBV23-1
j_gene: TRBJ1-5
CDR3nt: TGCGCCAGCAGTCCAACCGTAAGGAGGAATCAGCCCCAGCATTTT
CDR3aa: CASSPTVRRNQPQHF

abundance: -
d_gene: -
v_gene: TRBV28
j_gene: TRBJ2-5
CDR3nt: TGTGCCAGCAGACGCGGGAATTCTGGGGAGACCCAGTACTTC
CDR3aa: CASRRGNSGETQYF

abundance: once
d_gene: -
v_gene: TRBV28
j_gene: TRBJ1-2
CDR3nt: TGTGCCAGCAGTTCGAGTGGTTCGGGCTACACCTTC
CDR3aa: CASSSSGSGYTF

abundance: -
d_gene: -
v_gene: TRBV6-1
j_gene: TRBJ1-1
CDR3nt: TGTGCCAGCAGTGTACGCAGGGGTTTGAACACTGAAGCTTTCTTT
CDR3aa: CASSVRRGLNTEAFF

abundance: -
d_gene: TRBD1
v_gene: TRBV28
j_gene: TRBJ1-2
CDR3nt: TGTGCCAGCAGTCCCGGGACAGGGGGTAGTGACTATGGCTACACCTTC
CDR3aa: CASSPGTGGSDYGYTF

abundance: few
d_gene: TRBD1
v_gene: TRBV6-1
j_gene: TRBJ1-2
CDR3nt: TGTGCCAGCAGTGGGGTCGACAGGGGAGCGGATGGCTACACCTTC
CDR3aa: CASSGVDRGADGYTF

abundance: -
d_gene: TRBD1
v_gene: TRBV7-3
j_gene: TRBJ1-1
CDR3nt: TGTGCCAGCAGCTCACGACAGGGATTGGACACTGAAGCTTTCTTT
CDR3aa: CASSSRQGLDTEAFF

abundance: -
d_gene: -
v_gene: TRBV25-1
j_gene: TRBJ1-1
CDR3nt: TGTGCCAGCACGCAGGGGACTGAAGCTTTCTTT
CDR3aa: CASTQGTEAFF